A selection of T cell receptor beta chains follows, all from one sample in a study of blood T cell repertoires in COVID-19. Using immunoSEQ multiplex PCR, the repertoire was profiled, and TCRdb retains in-frame clones only, with some absent. The data hold about 160,000 clones, with 65% to 80% observed a single time. The sequencing sample was made of peripheral blood. The receptors shown here come from a man in his 60s with acute or convalescent COVID-19. Both conserved end residues are trimmed from each CDR3. The order of the fields is J gene, V gene, CDR3 protein.

TRBJ2-3,TRBV27,ASSLEGGPGTDTQY
TRBJ2-5,TRBV3-1/TRBV3-2,ASSHEYDGQGLQTQY
TRBJ2-4,TRBV4-1,ASSQGAQDKNIQY
TRBJ2-2,TRBV25-1,ASRDRQGWTGELF
TRBJ2-1,TRBV27,ASSLGQAYEQF
TRBJ1-4,TRBV28,ASSVRNEELF
TRBJ2-7,TRBV28,ASRTLGQGAKEQY
TRBJ2-7,TRBV6-5,ASNMDSDPSEQY
TRBJ2-1,TRBV10-3,AISVASGGSNEQF
TRBJ2-6,TRBV5-1,ASSFPTSGGSNVLT
TRBJ1-2,TRBV7-9,ASSRDRGSYGYT
TRBJ1-2,TRBV7-2,ASSFSRAAGYT
TRBJ1-2,TRBV19,ASSILTDGYGYT
TRBJ2-5,TRBV5-6,ASSLVQAQETQY
TRBJ2-1,TRBV29-1,SVEGDRTHLGLSYNEQF
TRBJ1-3,TRBV5-1,ASSSTGPSGNTIY
TRBJ2-5,TRBV19,ASSIVGGQETQY
TRBJ2-7,TRBV11-2,ASSLYRGPLYEQY